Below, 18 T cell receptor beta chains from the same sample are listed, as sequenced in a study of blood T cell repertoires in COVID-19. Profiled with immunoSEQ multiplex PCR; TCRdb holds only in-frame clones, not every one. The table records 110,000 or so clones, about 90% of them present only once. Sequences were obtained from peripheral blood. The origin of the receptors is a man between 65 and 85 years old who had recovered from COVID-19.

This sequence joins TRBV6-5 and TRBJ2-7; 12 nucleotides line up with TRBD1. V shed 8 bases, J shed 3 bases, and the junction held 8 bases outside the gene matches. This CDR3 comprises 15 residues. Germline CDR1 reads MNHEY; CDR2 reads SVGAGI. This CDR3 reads CASRGGTGGYYEQYF. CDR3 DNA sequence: TGTGCCAGCCGGGGTGGGACAGGGGGCTACTACGAGCAGTACTTC.

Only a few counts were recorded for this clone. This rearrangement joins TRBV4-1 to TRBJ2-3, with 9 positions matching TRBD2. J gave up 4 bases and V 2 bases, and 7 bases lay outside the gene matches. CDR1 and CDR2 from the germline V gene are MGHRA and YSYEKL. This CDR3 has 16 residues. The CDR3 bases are TGCGCCAGCAGCCAACTTAGCGGGAGCGTTGCAGATACGCAGTATTTT. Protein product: CASSQLSGSVADTQYF.

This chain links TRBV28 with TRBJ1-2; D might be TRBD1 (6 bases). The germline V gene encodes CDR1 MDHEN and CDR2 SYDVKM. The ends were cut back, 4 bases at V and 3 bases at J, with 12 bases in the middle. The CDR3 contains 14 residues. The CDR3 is CASSSRGADYGYTF. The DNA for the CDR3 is TGTGCCAGCAGTTCTCGGGGGGCGGACTATGGCTACACCTTC.

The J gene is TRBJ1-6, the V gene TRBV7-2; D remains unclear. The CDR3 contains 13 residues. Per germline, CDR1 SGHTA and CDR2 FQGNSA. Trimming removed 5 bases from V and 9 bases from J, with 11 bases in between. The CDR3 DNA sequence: TGTGCCAGCAGCATTGAGGGTGGTTCACCCCTCCACTTT. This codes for CASSIEGGSPLHF.

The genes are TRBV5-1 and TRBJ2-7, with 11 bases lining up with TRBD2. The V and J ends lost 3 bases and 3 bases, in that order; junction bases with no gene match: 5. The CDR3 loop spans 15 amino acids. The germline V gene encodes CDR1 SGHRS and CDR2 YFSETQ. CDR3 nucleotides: TGCGCCAGCAGCTGGGGGACTAGCGGTCTCTACGAGCAGTACTTC. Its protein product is CASSWGTSGLYEQYF.

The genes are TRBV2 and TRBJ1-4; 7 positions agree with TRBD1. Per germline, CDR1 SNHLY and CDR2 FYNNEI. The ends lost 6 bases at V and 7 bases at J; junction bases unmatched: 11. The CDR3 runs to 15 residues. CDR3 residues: CASRQNRGGREKLFF. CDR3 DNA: TGTGCCAGCAGGCAAAACAGGGGCGGGCGTGAAAAACTGTTTTTT.

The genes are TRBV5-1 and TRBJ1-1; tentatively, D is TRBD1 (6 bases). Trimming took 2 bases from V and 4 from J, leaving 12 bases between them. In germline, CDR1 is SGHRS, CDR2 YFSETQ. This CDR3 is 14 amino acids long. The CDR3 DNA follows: TGCGCCAGCAGCTTACAGGGTTTCGGCACTGAAGCTTTCTTT. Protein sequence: CASSLQGFGTEAFF. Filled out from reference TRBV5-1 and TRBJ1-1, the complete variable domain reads KAGVTQTPRYLIKTRGQQVTLSCSPISGHRSVSWYQQTPGQGLQFLFEYFSETQRNKGNFPGRFSGRQFSNSRSEMNVSTLELGDSALYLCASSLQGFGTEAFFGQGTRLTVV.

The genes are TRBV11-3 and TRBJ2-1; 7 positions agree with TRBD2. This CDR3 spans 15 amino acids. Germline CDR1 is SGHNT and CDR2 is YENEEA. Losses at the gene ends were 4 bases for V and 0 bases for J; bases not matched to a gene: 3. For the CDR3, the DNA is TGTGCCAGCAGCTGGCGCGGGGGCTCCTACAATGAGCAGTTCTTC. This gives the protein CASSWRGGSYNEQFF.

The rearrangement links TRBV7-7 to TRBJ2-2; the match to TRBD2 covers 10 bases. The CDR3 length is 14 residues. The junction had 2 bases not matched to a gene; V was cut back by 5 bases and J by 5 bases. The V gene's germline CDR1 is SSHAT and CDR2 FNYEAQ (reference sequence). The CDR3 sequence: CASSVLAGTGELFF. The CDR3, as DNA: TGTGCCAGCAGCGTACTAGCGGGAACCGGGGAGCTGTTTTTT.

The CDR3 DNA is TGCGCCAGCAGTGATCAACAGAGGGACACTGAAGCTTTCTTT. It codes for CASSDQQRDTEAFF. The V gene is TRBV10-2, the J gene TRBJ1-1, with D unclear. Trimming removed 3 bases from V and 3 bases from J, with 11 bases in between. Germline V gene sequence: CDR1 WSHSY, CDR2 SAAADI. The CDR3 covers 14 residues.

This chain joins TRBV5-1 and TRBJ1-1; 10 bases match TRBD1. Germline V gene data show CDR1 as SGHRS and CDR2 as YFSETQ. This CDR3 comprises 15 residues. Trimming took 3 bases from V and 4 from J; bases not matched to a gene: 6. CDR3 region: CASSSIGTGVTEAFF. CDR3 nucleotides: TGCGCCAGCAGCTCCATAGGGACAGGGGTCACTGAAGCTTTCTTT.

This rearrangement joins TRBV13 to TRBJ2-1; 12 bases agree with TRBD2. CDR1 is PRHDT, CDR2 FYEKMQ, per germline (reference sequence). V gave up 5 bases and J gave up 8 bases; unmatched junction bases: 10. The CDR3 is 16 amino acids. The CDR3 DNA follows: TGTGCCAGCAGCACTCGACTAGCGGGAGTTATCGATGAGCAGTTCTTC. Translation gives CASSTRLAGVIDEQFF.

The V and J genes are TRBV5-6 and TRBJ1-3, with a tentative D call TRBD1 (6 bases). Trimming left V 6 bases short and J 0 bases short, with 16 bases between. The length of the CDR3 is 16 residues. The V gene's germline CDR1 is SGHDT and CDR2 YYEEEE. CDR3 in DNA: TGTGCCAGCAACGCCCGTGGACAGTCCTCTGGAAACACCATATATTTT. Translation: CASNARGQSSGNTIYF.

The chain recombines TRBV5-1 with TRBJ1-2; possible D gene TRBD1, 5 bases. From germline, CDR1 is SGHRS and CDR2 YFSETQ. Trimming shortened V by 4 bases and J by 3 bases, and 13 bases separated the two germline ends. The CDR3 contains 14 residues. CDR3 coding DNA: TGCGCCAGCAGCCGCGGGGCCGAGGACTATGGCTACACCTTC. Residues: CASSRGAEDYGYTF.

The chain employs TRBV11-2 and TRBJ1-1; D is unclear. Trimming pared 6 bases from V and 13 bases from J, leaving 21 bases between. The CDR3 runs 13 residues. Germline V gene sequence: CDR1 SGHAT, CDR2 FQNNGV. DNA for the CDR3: TGTGCCAGCAGTCCAGGATCCCGATTAGAGGGTTTCTTT. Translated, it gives CASSPGSRLEGFF.

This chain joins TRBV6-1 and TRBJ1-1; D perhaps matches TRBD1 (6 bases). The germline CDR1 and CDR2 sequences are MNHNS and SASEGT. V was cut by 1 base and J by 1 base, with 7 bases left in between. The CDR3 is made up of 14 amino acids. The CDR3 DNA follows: TGTGCCAGCAGTGAAGTGGGGGCGAACACTGAAGCTTTCTTT. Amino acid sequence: CASSEVGANTEAFF.

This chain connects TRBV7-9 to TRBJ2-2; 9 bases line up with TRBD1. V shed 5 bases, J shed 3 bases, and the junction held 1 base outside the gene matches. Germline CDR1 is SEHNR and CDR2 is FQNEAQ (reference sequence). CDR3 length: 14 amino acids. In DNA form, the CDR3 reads TGTGCCAGCAGCAGGGACAGGGACACCGGGGAGCTGTTTTTT. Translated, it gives CASSRDRDTGELFF.

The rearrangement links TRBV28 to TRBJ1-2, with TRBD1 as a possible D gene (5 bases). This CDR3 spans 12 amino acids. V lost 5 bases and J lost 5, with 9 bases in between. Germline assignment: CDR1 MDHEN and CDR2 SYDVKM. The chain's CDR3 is CASSPQGYGYTF. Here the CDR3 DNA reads TGTGCCAGCAGTCCCCAGGGTTATGGCTACACCTTC.